This T cell receptor (beta chain) emerged from a study of CD8 T cells in ankylosing spondylitis. TCRdb passed the 5' RACE reads through MiXCR, listing each CDR3 protein once. The profile shows 250,000 to 350,000 distinct CDR3 sequences, 15% to 25% of them singletons. CDR1 and CDR2 from the germline V gene are SGHRS and YFSETQ. CDR3 length: 15 residues. Germline trimming cut 2 bases from V and 4 bases from J; bases unmatched to any gene: 6. Sequencing input: blood, either unsorted or a sorted T cell fraction (not recorded which). The chain joins TRBV5-1 to TRBJ2-1; 7 positions match TRBD2. This receptor was obtained from a male donor with ankylosing spondylitis or in good health (not recorded which). The DNA of the CDR3 is TGCGCCAGCAGCTTTCGGTCTAGCGGTTACAATGAGCAGTTCTTC. Protein sequence: CASSFRSSGYNEQFF.